This T cell receptor beta chain was sequenced during a study of cytomegalovirus exposure and HLA in healthy donors. Overall study: The 90 to 150 validation repertoires were produced on the same platform as the 670 or so repertoires of the first cohort. This was reported in a later analysis.

Points on this clone: Antigen specificity is unknown.

With 4 bases clipped from V and 6 bases from J, the junction kept 6 bases outside the gene matches. CDR1 and CDR2 from the germline V gene are SGHRS and YFSETQ. The CDR3 runs 15 residues. The method was immunoSEQ multiplex PCR; TCRdb's version includes in-frame clones alone and lacks a portion of them. The sample lists 100,000 to 150,000 clones, 85% to 90% occurring once. Study-wide results and caveats: That first-cohort TCR clusters tended to co-occur in the 90 to 150 validation repertoires was found in a later analysis.

V is TRBV5-1 and J is TRBJ2-3; 12 bases are shared with TRBD2. The sample taken for sequencing was PBMCs. This clonotype was sampled from a woman between 18 and 29 years old in good health and CMV-seronegative. CDR3 DNA sequence: TGCGCCAGCAGCGCAACCGGGACTAGCGGGGATACGCAGTATTTT. This sequence encodes CASSATGTSGDTQYF. Using reference TRBV5-1 and TRBJ2-3 for the parts outside the CDR3, the full variable domain is KAGVTQTPRYLIKTRGQQVTLSCSPISGHRSVSWYQQTPGQGLQFLFEYFSETQRNKGNFPGRFSGRQFSNSRSEMNVSTLELGDSALYLCASSATGTSGDTQYFGPGTRLTVL.